This TCR beta chain was recovered during a study of blood T cell repertoires in COVID-19. Across the whole study: T cells, B-cell-depleted T cells, or PBMCs provided the cDNA or gDNA that served as material.

The repertoire was sequenced with immunoSEQ multiplex PCR; TCRdb's copy has only in-frame clones and lacks some. The sample includes 95,000 to 120,000 clones, 85% of them seen just once. The junction had 6 bases not matched to a gene; V was cut back by 5 bases and J by 6 bases. The CDR3 runs to 13 residues. Germline V lookup: CDR1 LNHDA, CDR2 SQIVND (reference sequence). Sequencing input: peripheral blood. This receptor was obtained from a man aged 35 to 55 with acute or convalescent COVID-19. The J gene is TRBJ1-2, the V gene TRBV19; 7 nucleotides agree with TRBD1. The CDR3: CASSVLQGNGYTF. CDR3 nucleotides: TGTGCCAGTAGTGTGTTACAGGGGAATGGCTACACCTTC.